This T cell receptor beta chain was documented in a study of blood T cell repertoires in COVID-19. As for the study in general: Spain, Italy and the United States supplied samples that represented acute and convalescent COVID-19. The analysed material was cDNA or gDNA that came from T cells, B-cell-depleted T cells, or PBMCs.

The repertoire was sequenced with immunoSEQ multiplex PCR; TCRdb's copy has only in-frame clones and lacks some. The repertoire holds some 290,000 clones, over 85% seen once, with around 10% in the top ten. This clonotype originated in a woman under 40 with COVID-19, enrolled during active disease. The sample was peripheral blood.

The CDR3 here is CASSFGQGSYGYTF. The CDR3 coding sequence is TGTGCCAGTAGCTTCGGACAGGGGAGCTATGGCTACACCTTC. The V call is TRBV19, the J call TRBJ1-2; TRBD1 aligns across 9 bases. Trimming removed 6 bases from V and 4 bases from J; junction bases left unmatched: 6. CDR1 and CDR2 from the germline V gene are LNHDA and SQIVND (reference sequence). The CDR3 length is 14 residues. The complete variable domain, with remaining parts taken from reference TRBV19 and TRBJ1-2, reads DGGITQSPKYLFRKEGQNVTLSCEQNLNHDAMYWYRQDPGQGLRLIYYSQIVNDFQKGDIAEGYSVSREKKESFPLTVTSAQKNPTAFYLCASSFGQGSYGYTFGSGTRLTVV.